This T cell receptor beta chain is drawn from a study of blood T cells in healthy people across ages. A J-beta primer mix and a sample-barcoded 5' primer were used in a second PCR of roughly 7 to 12 cycles. TCRdb redid the calling of the 5' RACE reads with MiXCR, one entry per CDR3 protein. The top ten hold 0.65% to 0.95% of the sample, which has around 1,000,000 distinct CDR3 sequences, under 30% seen once. J was trimmed by 3 bases and V by 6 bases; bases with no gene match: 9. Germline V lookup: CDR1 SNHLY, CDR2 FYNNEI. The CDR3 consists of 15 residues. These data also formed part of another study, on T cells of mothers and their children.

The chain couples TRBV2 to TRBJ2-5, with 8 bases lining up with TRBD2. This receptor was identified in a girl aged 2-15 years in good health. Material for sequencing was blood. CDR3 loop: CASRGLSAGEETQYF. CDR3 coding DNA: TGTGCCAGCAGGGGTCTGTCAGCGGGAGAAGAGACCCAGTACTTC.